Many counts were recorded for the clone carrying this T cell receptor (beta chain). Its antigen is not known. The data are from a study of T cells after yellow fever vaccination. Study-level results: Clonotypes shared by both compartments, CD4 and CD8, made up a small share.

The V gene lost 4 bases and the J gene lost 5 bases, with 12 bases spanning the gap. This CDR3 is built from 14 residues. Germline CDR1 and CDR2: SGHRS and YFSETQ. TCRdb re-called the 5' RACE reads through MiXCR, storing one row per CDR3 protein. The repertoire consists of roughly 180,000 distinct CDR3 sequences, with roughly 6.2% occurring once and the leading ten covering about 2.7%. This TCR came from a man between 18 and 29 years old who received the YFV17D yellow fever vaccine. The material was CD4+ T cells sorted from PBMCs, obtained on the day of the first yellow fever vaccination. The rearrangement joins TRBV5-1 to TRBJ1-4, with no clear D. CDR3 sequence reads: CASSIGGTNEKLFF. As DNA, the CDR3 is TGCGCCAGCAGCATTGGCGGAACCAATGAAAAACTGTTTTTT. Together with reference TRBV5-1 and TRBJ1-4, the CDR3 gives the full variable domain: KAGVTQTPRYLIKTRGQQVTLSCSPISGHRSVSWYQQTPGQGLQFLFEYFSETQRNKGNFPGRFSGRQFSNSRSEMNVSTLELGDSALYLCASSIGGTNEKLFFGSGTQLSVL.